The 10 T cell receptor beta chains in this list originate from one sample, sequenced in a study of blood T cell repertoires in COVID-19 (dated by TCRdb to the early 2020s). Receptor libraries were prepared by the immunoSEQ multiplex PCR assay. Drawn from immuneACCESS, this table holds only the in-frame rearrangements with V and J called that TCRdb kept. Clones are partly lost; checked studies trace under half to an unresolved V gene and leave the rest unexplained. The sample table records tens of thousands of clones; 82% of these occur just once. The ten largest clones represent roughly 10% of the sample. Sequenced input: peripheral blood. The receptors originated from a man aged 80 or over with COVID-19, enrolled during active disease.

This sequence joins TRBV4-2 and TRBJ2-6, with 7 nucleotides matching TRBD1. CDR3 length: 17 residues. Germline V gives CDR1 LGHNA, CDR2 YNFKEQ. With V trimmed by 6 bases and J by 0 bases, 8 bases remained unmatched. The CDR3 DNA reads TGTGCCAGCAGTCCCGACAGGGAGCTCTCTGGGGCCAACGTCCTGACTTTC. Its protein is CASSPDRELSGANVLTF.

The CDR3 reads CAWSGNRVPGELFF. The CDR3, as DNA: TGTGCCTGGAGTGGGAACAGGGTCCCCGGGGAGCTGTTTTTT. The gene calls are TRBV30 and TRBJ2-2; weak D call: TRBD1 (6 bases). V was shortened by 1 base and J by 6 bases, with 12 bases between the two germline ends. The CDR3 is 14 residues long. CDR1 GTSNPN and CDR2 SVGIG come from the germline V gene (reference sequence).

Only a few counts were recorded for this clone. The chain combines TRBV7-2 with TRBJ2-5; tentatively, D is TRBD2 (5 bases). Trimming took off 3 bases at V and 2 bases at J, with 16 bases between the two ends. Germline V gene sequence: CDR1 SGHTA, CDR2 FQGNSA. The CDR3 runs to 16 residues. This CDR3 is CASSFKHPTGQETQYF. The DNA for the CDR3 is TGTGCCAGCAGCTTTAAGCACCCGACGGGGCAAGAGACCCAGTACTTC.

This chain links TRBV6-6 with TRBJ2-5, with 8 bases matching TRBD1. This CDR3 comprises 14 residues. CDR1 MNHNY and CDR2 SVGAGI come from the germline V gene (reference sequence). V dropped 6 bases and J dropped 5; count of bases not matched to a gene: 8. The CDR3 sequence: CASRGQGRGETQYF. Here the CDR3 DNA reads TGTGCCAGCAGAGGACAGGGAAGGGGCGAGACCCAGTACTTC.

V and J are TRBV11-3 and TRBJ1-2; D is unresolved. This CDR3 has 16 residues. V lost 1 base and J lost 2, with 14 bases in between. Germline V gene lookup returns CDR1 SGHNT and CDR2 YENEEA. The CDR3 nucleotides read TGTGCCAGCAGCTTAGGGCACAGACGAAGAAACTATGGCTACACCTTC. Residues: CASSLGHRRRNYGYTF.

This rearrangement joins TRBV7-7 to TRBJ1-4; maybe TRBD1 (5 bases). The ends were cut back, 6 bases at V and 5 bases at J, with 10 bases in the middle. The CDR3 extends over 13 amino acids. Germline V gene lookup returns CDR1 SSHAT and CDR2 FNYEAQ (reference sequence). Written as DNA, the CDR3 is TGTGCCAGCAGGCCGGGGGGGAATGAAAAACTGTTTTTT. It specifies CASRPGGNEKLFF.

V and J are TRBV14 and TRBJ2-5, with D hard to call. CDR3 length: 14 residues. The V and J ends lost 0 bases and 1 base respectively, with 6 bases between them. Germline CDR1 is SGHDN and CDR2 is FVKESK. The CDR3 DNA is TGTGCCAGCAGCCAAGAACTCCGCCAAGAGACCCAGTACTTC. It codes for CASSQELRQETQYF.

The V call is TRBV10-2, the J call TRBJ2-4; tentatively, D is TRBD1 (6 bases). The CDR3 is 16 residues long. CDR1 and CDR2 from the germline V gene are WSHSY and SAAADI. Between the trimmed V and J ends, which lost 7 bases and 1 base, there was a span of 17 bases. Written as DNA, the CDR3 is TGCGCCAGCACCTCACCCCCCCAGGGGGCCAAAAACATTCAGTACTTC. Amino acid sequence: CASTSPPQGAKNIQYF.

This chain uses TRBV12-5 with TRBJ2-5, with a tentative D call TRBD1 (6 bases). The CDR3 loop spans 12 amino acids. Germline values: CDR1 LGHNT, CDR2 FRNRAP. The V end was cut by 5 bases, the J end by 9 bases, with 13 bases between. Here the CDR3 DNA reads TGTGCTAGTGGTCCAGACTCAGGGGCCCAGTACTTC. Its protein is CASGPDSGAQYF.

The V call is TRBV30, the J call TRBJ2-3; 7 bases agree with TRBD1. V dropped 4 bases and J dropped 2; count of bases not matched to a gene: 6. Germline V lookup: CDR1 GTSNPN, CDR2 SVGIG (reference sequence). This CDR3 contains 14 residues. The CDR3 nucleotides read TGTGCCTGGAATAGGGACAGCCCCACAGATACGCAGTATTTT. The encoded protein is CAWNRDSPTDTQYF.